The rows below give T cell receptor beta chains drawn from one sample of a study of blood T cell repertoires in COVID-19. Measured with immunoSEQ multiplex PCR; TCRdb has only the in-frame clones, and not every one. The sample has about 250,000 clones, approximately 82% seen once. The sequencing input was peripheral blood. These receptors were taken from a man older than 75 with acute or convalescent COVID-19. Each CDR3 is given with its conserved first and last residue. A D gene is named only where the DNA matches it firmly. Rows give clone size only sometimes, using once, few, many, or a class for an expanded clone.

D gene	J gene	clone size	V gene	CDR3 DNA	CDR3 protein
-	TRBJ2-2	-	TRBV2	TGTGCCAGCAAAGGACAGCTGAACACCGGGGAGCTGTTTTTT	CASKGQLNTGELFF
-	TRBJ1-2	-	TRBV30	TGTGCCTGGAGTTGGGAGGGCTGGGATGGCTACACCTTC	CAWSWEGWDGYTF
-	TRBJ2-7	-	TRBV28	TGTGCCAGCAGTGGGACTGCACGTCTCTACGAGCAGTACTTC	CASSGTARLYEQYF
-	TRBJ2-3	-	TRBV27	TGTGCCAGCAGTTTCCGTCCAGGGGGCACAGATACGCAGTATTTT	CASSFRPGGTDTQYF
TRBD1	TRBJ1-1	-	TRBV5-1	TGCGCCAGCAGCTCGGGGACAGCCGAAGCTTTCTTT	CASSSGTAEAFF
TRBD1	TRBJ2-1	-	TRBV4-2	TGTGCCAGCAGCCAAGGAGCAGGGGGCGCGTACAATGAGCAGTTCTTC	CASSQGAGGAYNEQFF
TRBD2	TRBJ2-7	-	TRBV5-1	TGCGCCAGCAGCTTGGCACCCATAGCGGGAGGGGGACAGGACGAGCAGTACTTC	CASSLAPIAGGGQDEQYF
-	TRBJ2-5	-	TRBV5-1	TGCGCCAGCAGCGCGGAGCCCGGGGAGACCCAGTACTTC	CASSAEPGETQYF
TRBD1	TRBJ1-4	-	TRBV7-9	TGTGCCAGCAGCCTAGGGGGCCCCGTCCGAGAGAAACTGTTTTTT	CASSLGGPVREKLFF
TRBD1	TRBJ1-3	-	TRBV4-2	TGTGCCAGCAGCCTACAGGGGACCTCATCCTCTGGAAACACCATATATTTT	CASSLQGTSSSGNTIYF
TRBD1	TRBJ1-5	-	TRBV5-1	TGCGCCAGCAGCTTGACCGGGACAGGGGATCAGCCCCAGCATTTT	CASSLTGTGDQPQHF
TRBD1	TRBJ2-1	-	TRBV2	TGTGCCAGCGGGGAGGACAGGGACCATGAGCAGTTCTTC	CASGEDRDHEQFF
-	TRBJ2-3	-	TRBV11-2	TGTGCCAGCAGCTTATCGACAGATACGCAGTATTTT	CASSLSTDTQYF
TRBD2	TRBJ2-7	-	TRBV27	TGTGCCAGCAGACTAGCGGGCAGATACGAGCAGTACTTC	CASRLAGRYEQYF
TRBD1	TRBJ1-5	-	TRBV12-5	TGTGCTAGTGGTTCCGGACAGGGCCCCCAGCATTTT	CASGSGQGPQHF
-	TRBJ2-2	-	TRBV19	TGTGCCAGTAGCGAGGATCGGGGGACTGACCAAGACGGGGAGCTGTTTTTT	CASSEDRGTDQDGELFF
TRBD2	TRBJ2-7	-	TRBV28	TGTGCCAGCAGTTTGGCAGCGGGAGGCCCCTCCTACGAGCAGTACTTC	CASSLAAGGPSYEQYF
-	TRBJ1-5	-	TRBV21-1	TGTGCCAGCAGCAAAGGGCGGGGGGGGTGTAAATTTCAGCCCCAGCATTTT	CASSKGRGGCKFQPQHF
-	TRBJ1-5	-	TRBV28	TGTGCCACCTCAGTTTCGGGGATTAGCAATCAGCCCCAGCATTTT	CATSVSGISNQPQHF
TRBD1	TRBJ2-7	once	TRBV7-6	TGTGCCAGCAGCACCACCCCGGGACAGGGGACCCCCTACGAGCAGTACTTC	CASSTTPGQGTPYEQYF
-	TRBJ2-7	-	TRBV7-9	TGTGCCAGCAGCAGCAGGTACGAGCAGTACTTC	CASSSRYEQYF
TRBD2	TRBJ2-2	-	TRBV10-3	TGTGCCATAGGACTAGCGGGAGTTTCCTTAGGCACCGGGGAGCTGTTTTTT	CAIGLAGVSLGTGELFF
-	TRBJ1-4	few	TRBV5-4	TGTGCCAGCAGCCGCGCCGGGAATGAAAAACTGTTTTTT	CASSRAGNEKLFF
TRBD2	TRBJ2-7	once	TRBV6-5	TGTGCCAGCACCTTGGGTAGCGGGGGGGCCTACGAGCAGTACTTC	CASTLGSGGAYEQYF
TRBD1	TRBJ1-6	-	TRBV28	TGTGCCAGCAGTACCGACAGGGGAAATTCACCCCTCCACTTT	CASSTDRGNSPLHF
TRBD2	TRBJ2-5	-	TRBV28	TGTGCCAGCACTCCCCGGAGGCTAGCGGGAGCGGGTGCAGAGACCCAGTACTTC	CASTPRRLAGAGAETQYF
-	TRBJ1-5	once	TRBV3-1/TRBV3-2	TGTGCCAGCAGCCAAGATTCGGAGGGTCTAGCCCAGCATTTT	CASSQDSEGLAQHF
-	TRBJ2-1	once	TRBV6-5	TGTGCCAGCAGTTACTCGAGAGGCGGGGTCCATAGTGAGCAGTTCTTC	CASSYSRGGVHSEQFF
TRBD1	TRBJ2-5	-	TRBV10-3	TGTGCCATCAGTGGAGGACAGGGGGCCACCCAGTACTTC	CAISGGQGATQYF
-	TRBJ2-5	-	TRBV5-1	TGCGCCAGCCGAGAGCAAGAGACCCAGTACTTC	CASREQETQYF
TRBD1	TRBJ2-2	-	TRBV6-6	TGTGCCAGCAGGGGGACAGGGCTGAACACCGGGGAGCTGTTTTTT	CASRGTGLNTGELFF
-	TRBJ2-1	-	TRBV7-9	TGTGCCAGCAGCTTAGTTCAGGGTCGGGATGAGCAGTTCTTC	CASSLVQGRDEQFF
-	TRBJ2-1	once	TRBV7-2	TGTGCCAGCAGCACCTCCAGCTCCTACAATGAGCAGTTCTTC	CASSTSSSYNEQFF